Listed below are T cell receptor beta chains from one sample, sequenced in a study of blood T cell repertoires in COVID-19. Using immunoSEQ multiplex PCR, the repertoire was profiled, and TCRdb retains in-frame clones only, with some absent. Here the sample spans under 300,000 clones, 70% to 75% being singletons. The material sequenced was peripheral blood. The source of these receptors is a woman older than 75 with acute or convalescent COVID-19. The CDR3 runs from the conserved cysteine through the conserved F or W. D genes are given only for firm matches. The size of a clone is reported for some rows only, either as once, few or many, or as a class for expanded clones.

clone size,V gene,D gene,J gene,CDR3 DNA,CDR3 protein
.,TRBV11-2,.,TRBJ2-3,TGTGCCAGCAGCTTAGACGGGGGGCCAGTGGATACGCAGTATTTT,CASSLDGGPVDTQYF
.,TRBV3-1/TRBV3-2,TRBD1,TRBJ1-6,TGTGCCAGCAGCCAGACAGGGGCTAGTTCACCCCTCCACTTT,CASSQTGASSPLHF
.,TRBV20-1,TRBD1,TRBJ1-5,TGCAGTGCTAGTGATCCCTGGGACAGTAGTTACAATCAGCCCCAGCATTTT,CSASDPWDSSYNQPQHF
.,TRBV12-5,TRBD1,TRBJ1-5,TGTGCTAGTGTCCAAGGGGGCTCCTTTGGCAATCAGCCCCAGCATTTT,CASVQGGSFGNQPQHF
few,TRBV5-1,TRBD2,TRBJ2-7,TGCGCCAGCAGCTTGGTTGCGGGGGGGAGGTACGAGCAGTACTTC,CASSLVAGGRYEQYF
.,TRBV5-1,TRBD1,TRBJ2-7,TGCGCCAGCAGCTTGGTGGTCGGACAGGGGGCCGAGCAGTACTTC,CASSLVVGQGAEQYF
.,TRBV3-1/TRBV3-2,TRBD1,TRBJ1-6,TGTGCCAGCAGCCAAGAACGTACAGGGGGTAGAACACCCCTCCACTTT,CASSQERTGGRTPLHF
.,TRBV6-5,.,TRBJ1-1,TGTGCCAGCCGACAAGGACGGGGGAACACTGAAGCTTTCTTT,CASRQGRGNTEAFF
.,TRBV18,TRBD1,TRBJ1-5,TGTGCCAGCTCACTTGGGACAGGGGGGACCAATCAGCCCCAGCATTTT,CASSLGTGGTNQPQHF
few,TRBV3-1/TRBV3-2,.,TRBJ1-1,TGTGCCAGCAGCCAAGCAGGGGCGAACACTGAAGCTTTCTTT,CASSQAGANTEAFF